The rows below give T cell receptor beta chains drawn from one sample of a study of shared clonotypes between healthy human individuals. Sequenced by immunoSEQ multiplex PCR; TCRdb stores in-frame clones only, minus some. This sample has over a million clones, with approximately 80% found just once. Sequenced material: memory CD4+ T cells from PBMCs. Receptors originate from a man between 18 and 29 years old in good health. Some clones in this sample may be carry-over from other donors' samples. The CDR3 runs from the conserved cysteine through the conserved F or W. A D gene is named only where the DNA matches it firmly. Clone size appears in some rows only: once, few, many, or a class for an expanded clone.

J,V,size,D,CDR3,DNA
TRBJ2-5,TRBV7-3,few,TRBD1,CASSPRTGGWETQYF,TGTGCCAGCAGCCCCAGGACAGGGGGCTGGGAGACCCAGTACTTC
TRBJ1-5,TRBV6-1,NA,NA,CASSADRSLSNQPQHF,TGTGCCAGCAGTGCAGACAGATCCCTTAGCAATCAGCCCCAGCATTTT
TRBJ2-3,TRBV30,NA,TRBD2,CAWKGGSADTQYF,TGTGCCTGGAAAGGCGGGAGTGCAGATACGCAGTATTTT
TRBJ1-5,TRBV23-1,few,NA,CASSQLSLRGGGILEYSNQPQHF,TGCGCCAGCAGTCAATTATCTCTTCGGGGAGGGGGAATACTTGAGTATAGCAATCAGCCCCAGCATTTT
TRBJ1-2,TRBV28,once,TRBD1,CATLRQGRDGYTF,TGTGCCACCCTACGACAGGGAAGGGATGGCTACACCTTC
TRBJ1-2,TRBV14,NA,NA,CASSPERHYGYTF,TGTGCCAGCAGCCCCGAGAGACACTATGGCTACACCTTC
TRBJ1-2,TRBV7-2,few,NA,CASSPRRSNYGYTF,TGTGCCAGCAGCCCACGCCGGTCTAACTATGGCTACACCTTC
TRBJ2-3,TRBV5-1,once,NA,CASSLINTQYF,TGCGCCAGCAGCTTAATCAATACGCAGTATTTT
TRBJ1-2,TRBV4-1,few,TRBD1,CASSPGQGNYGYTF,TGCGCCAGCAGCCCTGGACAGGGGAACTATGGCTACACCTTC
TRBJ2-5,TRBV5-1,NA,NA,CASSLGGSGQETQYF,TGCGCCAGCAGCTTGGGGGGTTCGGGGCAAGAGACCCAGTACTTC
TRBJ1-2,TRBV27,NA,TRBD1,CASRGVGRGRSDYGYTF,TGTGCCAGCAGGGGAGTTGGCAGGGGGCGGTCGGACTATGGCTACACCTTC
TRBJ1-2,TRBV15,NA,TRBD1,CATSQQGYYGYTF,TGTGCCACCAGCCAACAGGGGTACTATGGCTACACCTTC
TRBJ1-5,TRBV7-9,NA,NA,CASSLASEAGINQPQHF,TGTGCCAGCAGCTTGGCGTCGGAGGCAGGGATCAATCAGCCCCAGCATTTT
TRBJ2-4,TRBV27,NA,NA,CASSANRGWGGIQYF,TGTGCCAGCAGTGCGAATCGGGGCTGGGGTGGCATTCAGTACTTC
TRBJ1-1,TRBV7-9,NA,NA,CASSLEAGTEAFF,TGTGCCAGCAGCTTAGAGGCAGGCACTGAAGCTTTCTTT
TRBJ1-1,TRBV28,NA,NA,CASNLPPGVGETEAFF,TGTGCCAGCAACTTACCGCCGGGGGTGGGAGAGACTGAAGCTTTCTTT
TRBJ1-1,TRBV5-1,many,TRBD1,CASRTGTVNTEAFF,TGCGCCAGCAGGACCGGGACAGTTAACACTGAAGCTTTCTTT
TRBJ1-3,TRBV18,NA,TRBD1,CASSRTRDSSGNTIYF,TGTGCCAGCTCACGGACCAGGGACAGCTCTGGAAACACCATATATTTT
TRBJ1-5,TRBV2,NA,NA,CASSSTTGYGQPQHF,TGTGCCAGCAGTTCTACTACAGGGTATGGTCAGCCCCAGCATTTT
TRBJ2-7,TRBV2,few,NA,CASSRQDTYEQYF,TGTGCCAGCAGTAGACAGGATACCTACGAGCAGTACTTC
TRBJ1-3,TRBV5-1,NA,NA,CASSPEVRQHPRNTIYF,TGCGCCAGCAGCCCGGAGGTGAGACAGCATCCCCGAAACACCATATATTTT
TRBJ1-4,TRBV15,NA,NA,CATSRPYYLEKLFF,TGTGCCACCAGCAGACCATACTACCTCGAAAAACTGTTTTTT
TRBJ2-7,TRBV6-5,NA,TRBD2,CASSKPGLAGAEQYF,TGTGCCAGCAGTAAACCGGGACTAGCGGGAGCCGAGCAGTACTTC
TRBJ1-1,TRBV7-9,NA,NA,CASSPAKGPHMNTEAFF,TGTGCCAGCAGCCCCGCGAAAGGTCCCCACATGAACACTGAAGCTTTCTTT
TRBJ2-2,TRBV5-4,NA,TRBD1,CASSDVQGAANTGELFF,TGTGCCAGCAGCGACGTACAGGGGGCTGCGAACACCGGGGAGCTGTTTTTT
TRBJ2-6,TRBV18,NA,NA,CASSPAGPTAGANVLTF,TGTGCCAGCTCACCCGCGGGTCCAACGGCAGGGGCCAACGTCCTGACTTTC
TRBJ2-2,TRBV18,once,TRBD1,CASSPLTGDTGELFF,TGTGCCAGCTCACCCCTTACAGGGGACACCGGGGAGCTGTTTTTT
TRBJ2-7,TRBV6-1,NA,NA,CASSEGPPWAQYF,TGTGCCAGCAGTGAAGGGCCCCCCTGGGCGCAGTACTTC
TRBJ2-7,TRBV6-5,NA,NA,CASSFLDRGEQYF,TGTGCCAGCAGTTTTCTCGACAGAGGCGAGCAGTACTTC
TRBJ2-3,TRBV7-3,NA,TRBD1,CASSLTETGGGTDTQYF,TGTGCCAGCAGCTTAACAGAGACAGGGGGAGGCACAGATACGCAGTATTTT
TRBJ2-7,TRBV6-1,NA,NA,CASSRGLSAYEQYF,TGTGCCAGCAGTAGGGGACTCTCCGCCTACGAGCAGTACTTC
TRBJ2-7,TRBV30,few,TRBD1,CAWSNDRGLDEQYF,TGTGCCTGGAGTAATGACAGGGGGCTAGACGAGCAGTACTTC
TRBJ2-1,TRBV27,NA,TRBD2,CASNPGLAGGREQFF,TGTGCCAGCAACCCAGGACTAGCGGGAGGTAGGGAGCAGTTCTTC